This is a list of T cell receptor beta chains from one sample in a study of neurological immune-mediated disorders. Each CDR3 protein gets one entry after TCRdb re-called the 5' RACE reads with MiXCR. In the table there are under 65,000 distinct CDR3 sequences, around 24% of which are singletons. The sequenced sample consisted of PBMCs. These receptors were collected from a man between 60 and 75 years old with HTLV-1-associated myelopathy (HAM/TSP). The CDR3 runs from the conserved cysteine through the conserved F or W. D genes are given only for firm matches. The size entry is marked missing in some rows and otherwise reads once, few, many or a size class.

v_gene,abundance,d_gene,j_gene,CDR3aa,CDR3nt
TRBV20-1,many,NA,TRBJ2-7,CSATGGVNYEQYF,TGCAGTGCCACCGGAGGGGTGAACTACGAGCAGTACTTC
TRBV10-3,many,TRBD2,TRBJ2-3,CAISPRLAGSGGSFSSTDTQYF,TGTGCCATCAGCCCAAGACTAGCGGGCTCCGGGGGCTCGTTCTCTAGCACAGATACGCAGTATTTT
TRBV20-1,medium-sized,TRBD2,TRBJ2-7,CSAGELGTSGRYEQYF,TGCAGTGCCGGGGAGTTAGGAACTAGCGGGAGGTACGAGCAGTACTTC
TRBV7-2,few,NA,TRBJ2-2,CASSLAGRSHTGELFF,TGTGCCAGCAGCTTAGCAGGAAGGTCGCACACCGGGGAGCTGTTTTTT
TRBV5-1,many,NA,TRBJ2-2,CASSLDGMTGELFF,TGCGCCAGCAGCTTGGACGGGATGACCGGGGAGCTGTTTTTT
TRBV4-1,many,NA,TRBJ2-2,CASSQGVGAGGELFF,TGCGCCAGCAGCCAAGGCGTGGGGGCCGGCGGGGAGCTGTTTTTT
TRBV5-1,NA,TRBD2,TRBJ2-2,CASSWASGNTGELFF,TGCGCCAGCAGCTGGGCTAGCGGGAACACCGGGGAGCTGTTTTTT
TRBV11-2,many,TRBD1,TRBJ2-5,CASSPNLGQGQETQYF,TGTGCCAGCAGCCCCAACCTCGGACAGGGGCAAGAGACCCAGTACTTC
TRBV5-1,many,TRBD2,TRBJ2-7,CASSLGGLADSYEQYF,TGCGCCAGCAGCTTGGGTGGACTAGCGGACTCCTACGAGCAGTACTTC
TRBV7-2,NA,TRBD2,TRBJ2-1,CASSFLAGTTYEQFF,TGTGCCAGCAGTTTTCTAGCGGGGACTACATATGAGCAGTTCTTC
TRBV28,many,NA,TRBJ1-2,CASSFASQDYYYGYTF,TGTGCCAGCAGTTTTGCATCACAGGATTATTACTATGGCTACACCTTC
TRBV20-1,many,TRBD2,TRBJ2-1,CSARDRVLAGFGDEQFF,TGCAGTGCTAGAGATAGGGTCCTAGCGGGGTTCGGGGATGAGCAGTTCTTC
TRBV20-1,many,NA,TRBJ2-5,CSYRGGFQETQYF,TGCAGCTACAGGGGGGGGTTCCAAGAGACCCAGTACTTC
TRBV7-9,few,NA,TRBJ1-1,CASSLAGMNTEAFF,TGTGCCAGCAGCTTGGCGGGAATGAACACTGAAGCTTTCTTT
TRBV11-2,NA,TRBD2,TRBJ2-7,CASSLRPGLAGVGNEQYF,TGTGCCAGCAGCTTACGTCCGGGACTAGCGGGAGTAGGTAACGAGCAGTACTTC
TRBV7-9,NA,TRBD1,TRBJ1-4,CASRLTSLGQGYEKLFF,TGTGCCAGCAGGCTGACGTCACTAGGACAGGGATACGAAAAACTGTTTTTT
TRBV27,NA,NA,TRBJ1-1,CASSAPGLNTEAFF,TGTGCCAGCAGTGCCCCAGGATTGAACACTGAAGCTTTCTTT
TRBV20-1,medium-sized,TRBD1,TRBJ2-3,CSARARQGASWTDTQYF,TGCAGTGCTAGGGCCCGACAGGGGGCGAGTTGGACAGATACGCAGTATTTT
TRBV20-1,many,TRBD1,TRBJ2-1,CSARQGANNEQFF,TGCAGTGCTAGACAGGGGGCAAACAATGAGCAGTTCTTC
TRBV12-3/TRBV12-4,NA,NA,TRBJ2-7,CASRLAGATGEQYF,TGTGCCAGCAGACTGGCGGGCGCTACGGGCGAGCAGTACTTC
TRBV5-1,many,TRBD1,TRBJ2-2,CASSPGGNTGELFF,TGCGCCAGCAGTCCAGGGGGTAACACCGGGGAGCTGTTTTTT
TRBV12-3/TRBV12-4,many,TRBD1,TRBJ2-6,CASSPLTGVGSGANVLTF,TGTGCCAGCAGCCCCTTGACAGGGGTAGGCTCTGGGGCCAACGTCCTGACTTTC
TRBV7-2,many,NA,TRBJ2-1,CASSLQTSLNEQFF,TGTGCCAGCAGCCTCCAGACTAGTCTGAATGAGCAGTTCTTC
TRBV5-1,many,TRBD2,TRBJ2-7,CASSSSGSRDEQYF,TGCGCCAGCAGCTCTAGCGGGAGTAGGGACGAGCAGTACTTC
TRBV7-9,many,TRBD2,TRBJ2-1,CASSLARLAGSNEQFF,TGTGCCAGCAGCTTAGCGAGACTAGCGGGCAGCAATGAGCAGTTCTTC
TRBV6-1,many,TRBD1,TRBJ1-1,CASSDGTVVKAFF,TGTGCCAGCAGTGATGGGACAGTGGTTAAAGCTTTCTTT
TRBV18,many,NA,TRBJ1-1,CASSPRSDQNTEAFF,TGTGCCAGCTCACCACGGTCAGACCAGAACACTGAAGCTTTCTTT
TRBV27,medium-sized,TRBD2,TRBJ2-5,CASTPLAGGPGFQETQYF,TGTGCCAGCACCCCTCTAGCGGGAGGTCCCGGATTTCAAGAGACCCAGTACTTC
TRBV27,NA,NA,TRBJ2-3,CASNEQRSTDTQYF,TGTGCCAGCAACGAACAGCGGAGCACAGATACGCAGTATTTT
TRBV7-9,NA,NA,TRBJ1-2,CASSLQWGPSEGYTF,TGTGCCAGCAGCCTCCAATGGGGGCCGTCGGAGGGCTACACCTTC
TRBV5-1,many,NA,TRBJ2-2,CASGKQGGRELFF,TGCGCCAGCGGCAAACAGGGAGGCCGGGAGCTGTTTTTT
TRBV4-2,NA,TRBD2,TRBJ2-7,CASSQYSGTSGYEQYF,TGTGCCAGCAGCCAATATTCCGGTACTAGCGGATACGAGCAGTACTTC
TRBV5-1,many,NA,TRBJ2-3,CASSGGTSTDTQYF,TGCGCCAGCAGCGGGGGGACTAGCACAGATACGCAGTATTTT
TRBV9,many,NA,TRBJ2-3,CASSLTTGRTDTQYF,TGTGCCAGCAGCCTCACGACTGGACGCACAGATACGCAGTATTTT
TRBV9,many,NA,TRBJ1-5,CASSVVPQHF,TGTGCCAGCAGCGTAGTTCCCCAGCATTTT
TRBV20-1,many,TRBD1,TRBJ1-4,CSARGTVDEKLFF,TGCAGTGCTAGGGGGACAGTCGACGAAAAACTGTTTTTT
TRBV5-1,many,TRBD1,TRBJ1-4,CASSLEESGQGAGKLFF,TGCGCCAGCAGCTTGGAAGAGTCCGGACAGGGGGCGGGAAAACTGTTTTTT
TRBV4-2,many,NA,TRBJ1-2,CASSQALTHNYGYTF,TGTGCCAGCAGCCAAGCCTTGACCCATAACTATGGCTACACCTTC
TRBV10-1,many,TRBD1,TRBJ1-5,CASSEVGPGTGGFQPQHF,TGCGCCAGCAGTGAGGTTGGACCCGGGACAGGGGGATTCCAGCCCCAGCATTTT
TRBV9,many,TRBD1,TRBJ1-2,CASSVQDRGIAIPSNYGYTF,TGTGCCAGCAGCGTTCAGGACAGGGGAATTGCTATACCTTCTAACTATGGCTACACCTTC
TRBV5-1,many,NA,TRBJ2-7,CASTPAGTDYEQYF,TGCGCCAGCACCCCGGCGGGGACAGATTACGAGCAGTACTTC
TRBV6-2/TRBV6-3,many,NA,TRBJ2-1,CASSYQSNRASYNEQFF,TGTGCCAGCAGTTACCAATCCAACAGGGCCTCCTACAATGAGCAGTTCTTC
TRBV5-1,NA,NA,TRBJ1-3,CASSEDPGNTIYF,TGCGCCAGCAGCGAGGACCCTGGAAACACCATATATTTT
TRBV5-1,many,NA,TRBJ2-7,CASSLDRAGDEQYF,TGCGCCAGCAGCTTGGACCGGGCAGGCGACGAGCAGTACTTC
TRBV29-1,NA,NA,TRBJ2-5,CSTIGDSQETQYF,TGCAGCACGATCGGTGATTCACAAGAGACCCAGTACTTC
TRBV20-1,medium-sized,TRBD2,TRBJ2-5,CSARAGGPLETQYF,TGCAGTGCTAGAGCGGGAGGGCCGTTAGAGACCCAGTACTTC
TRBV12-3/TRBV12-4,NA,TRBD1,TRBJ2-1,CASSFWDRGVGEQFF,TGTGCCAGCAGTTTTTGGGACAGGGGGGTCGGTGAGCAGTTCTTC
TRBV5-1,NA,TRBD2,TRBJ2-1,CASSRTSGPSSYNEQFF,TGCGCCAGCAGCCGGACTAGCGGGCCGAGCTCCTACAATGAGCAGTTCTTC
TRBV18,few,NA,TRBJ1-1,CASSPRGSDTEAFF,TGTGCCAGCTCACCAAGGGGGAGTGACACTGAAGCTTTCTTT
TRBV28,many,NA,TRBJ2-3,CASSSGTFTDTQYF,TGTGCCAGCAGTTCCGGGACTTTCACAGATACGCAGTATTTT
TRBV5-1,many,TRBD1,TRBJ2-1,CASSPGDSFYNEQFF,TGCGCCAGCAGCCCTGGGGACAGCTTCTACAATGAGCAGTTCTTC
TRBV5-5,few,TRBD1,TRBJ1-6,CASSLSAQDRDRRPNSPLHF,TGTGCCAGCAGCTTGAGTGCCCAAGACAGGGATCGTCGTCCGAATTCACCCCTCCACTTT
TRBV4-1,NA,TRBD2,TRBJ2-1,CASSQVGTSGNHEQFF,TGCGCCAGCAGCCAAGTAGGGACTAGCGGGAATCATGAGCAGTTCTTC
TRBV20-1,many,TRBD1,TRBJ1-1,CSARMTAGGKEAFF,TGCAGTGCTAGAATGACCGCAGGGGGCAAAGAAGCTTTCTTT
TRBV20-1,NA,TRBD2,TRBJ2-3,CSATLIAGDKTDTQYF,TGCAGTGCCACCCTTATAGCGGGAGATAAGACAGATACGCAGTATTTT
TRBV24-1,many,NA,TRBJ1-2,CATSDLVSGYTF,TGTGCCACCAGTGATTTGGTGTCGGGCTACACCTTC
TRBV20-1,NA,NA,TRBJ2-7,CSAHLRGTPVQYF,TGCAGTGCCCACCTTAGGGGGACGCCGGTTCAGTACTTC
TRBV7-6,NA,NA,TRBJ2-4,CASSPATGANIQYF,TGTGCCAGCAGTCCCGCGACGGGGGCAAACATTCAGTACTTC
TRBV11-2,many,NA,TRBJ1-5,CASSLVGGRRNQPQHF,TGTGCCAGCAGCTTAGTGGGGGGTCGGAGAAATCAGCCCCAGCATTTT
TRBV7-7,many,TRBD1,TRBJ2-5,CASSSDRGSGETQYF,TGTGCTAGCAGCTCCGACAGGGGGTCCGGAGAGACCCAGTACTTC